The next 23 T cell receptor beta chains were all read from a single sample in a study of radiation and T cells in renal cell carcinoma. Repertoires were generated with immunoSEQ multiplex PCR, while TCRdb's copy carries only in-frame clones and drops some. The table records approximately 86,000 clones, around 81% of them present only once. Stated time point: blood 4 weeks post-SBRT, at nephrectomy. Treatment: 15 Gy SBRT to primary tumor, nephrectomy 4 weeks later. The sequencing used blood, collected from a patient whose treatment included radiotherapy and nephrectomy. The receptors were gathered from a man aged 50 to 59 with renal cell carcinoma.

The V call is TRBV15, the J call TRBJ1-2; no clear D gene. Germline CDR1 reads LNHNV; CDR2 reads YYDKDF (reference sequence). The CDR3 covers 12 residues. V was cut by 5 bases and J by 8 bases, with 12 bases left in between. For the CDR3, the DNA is TGTGCCACCAGCCCAGGAGGCGTGGGCTACACCTTC. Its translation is CATSPGGVGYTF. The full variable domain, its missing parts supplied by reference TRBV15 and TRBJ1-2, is DAMVIQNPRYQVTQFGKPVTLSCSQTLNHNVMYWYQQKSSQAPKLLFHYYDKDFNNEADTPDNFQSRRPNTSFCFLDIRSPGLGDTAMYLCATSPGGVGYTFGSGTRLTVV.

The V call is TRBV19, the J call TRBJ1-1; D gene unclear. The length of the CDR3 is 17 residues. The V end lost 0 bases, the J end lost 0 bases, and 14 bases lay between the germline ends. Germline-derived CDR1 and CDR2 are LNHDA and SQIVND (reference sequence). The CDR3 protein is CASSIEGSVLMNTEAFF. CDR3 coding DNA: TGTGCCAGTAGTATAGAAGGGTCCGTTTTAATGAACACTGAAGCTTTCTTT.

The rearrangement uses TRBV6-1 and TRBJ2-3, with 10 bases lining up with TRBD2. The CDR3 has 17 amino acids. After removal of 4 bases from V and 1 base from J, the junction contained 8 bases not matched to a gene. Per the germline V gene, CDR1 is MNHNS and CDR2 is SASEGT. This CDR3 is CASSAPLGTSGTDTQYF. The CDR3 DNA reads TGTGCCAGCAGTGCCCCCCTAGGGACTAGCGGCACAGATACGCAGTATTTT.

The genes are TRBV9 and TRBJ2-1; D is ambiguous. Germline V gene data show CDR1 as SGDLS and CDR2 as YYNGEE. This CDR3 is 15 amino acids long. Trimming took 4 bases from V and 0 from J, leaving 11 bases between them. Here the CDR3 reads CASSPVSSSYNEQFF. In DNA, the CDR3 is TGTGCCAGCAGCCCAGTCAGCAGCTCCTACAATGAGCAGTTCTTC.

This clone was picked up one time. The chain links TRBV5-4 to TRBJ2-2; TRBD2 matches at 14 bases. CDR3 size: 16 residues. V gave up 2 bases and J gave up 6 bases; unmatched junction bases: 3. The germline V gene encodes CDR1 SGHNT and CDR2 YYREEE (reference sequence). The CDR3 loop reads CASSLPTSGGAGELFF. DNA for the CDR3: TGTGCCAGCAGCTTACCGACTAGCGGGGGGGCCGGGGAGCTGTTTTTT.

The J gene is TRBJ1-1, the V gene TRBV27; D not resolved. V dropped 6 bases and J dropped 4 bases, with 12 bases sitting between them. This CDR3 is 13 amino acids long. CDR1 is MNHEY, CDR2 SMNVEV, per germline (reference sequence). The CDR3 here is CASSPHRATEAFF. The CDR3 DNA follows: TGTGCCAGCAGCCCCCATAGGGCCACTGAAGCTTTCTTT.

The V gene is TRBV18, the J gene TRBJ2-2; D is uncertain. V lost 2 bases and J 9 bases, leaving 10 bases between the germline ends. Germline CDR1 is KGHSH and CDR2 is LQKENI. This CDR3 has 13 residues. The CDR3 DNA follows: TGTGCCAGCTCACCATCCGCGGAGAGGGAGCTGTTTTTT. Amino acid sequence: CASSPSAERELFF.

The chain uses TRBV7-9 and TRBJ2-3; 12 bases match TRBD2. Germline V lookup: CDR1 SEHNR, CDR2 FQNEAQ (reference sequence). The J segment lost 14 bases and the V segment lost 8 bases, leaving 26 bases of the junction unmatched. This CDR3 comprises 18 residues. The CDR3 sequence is CASGPGASGRAVPHPLYF. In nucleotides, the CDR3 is TGTGCCAGCGGACCCGGGGCTAGCGGGAGGGCCGTACCCCACCCTTTGTATTTT.

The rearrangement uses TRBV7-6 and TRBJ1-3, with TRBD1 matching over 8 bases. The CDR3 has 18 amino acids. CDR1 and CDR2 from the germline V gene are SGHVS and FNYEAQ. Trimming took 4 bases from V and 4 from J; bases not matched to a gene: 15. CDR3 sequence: CASSSLWTGKISGNTIYF. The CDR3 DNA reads TGTGCCAGCAGCTCGTTATGGACAGGGAAGATATCCGGAAACACCATATATTTT.

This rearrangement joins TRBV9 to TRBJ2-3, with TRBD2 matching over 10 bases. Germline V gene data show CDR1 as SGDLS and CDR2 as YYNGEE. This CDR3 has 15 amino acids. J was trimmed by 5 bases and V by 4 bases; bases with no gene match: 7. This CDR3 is CASSHSGGQGDTQYF. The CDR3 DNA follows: TGTGCCAGCAGCCATAGCGGGGGGCAGGGAGATACGCAGTATTTT.

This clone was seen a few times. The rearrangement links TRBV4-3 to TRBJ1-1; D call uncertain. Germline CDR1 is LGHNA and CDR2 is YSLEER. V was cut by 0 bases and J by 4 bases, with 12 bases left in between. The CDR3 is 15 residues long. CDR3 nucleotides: TGCGCCAGCAGCCAAGATCTTGATACGGGCACTGAAGCTTTCTTT. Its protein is CASSQDLDTGTEAFF.

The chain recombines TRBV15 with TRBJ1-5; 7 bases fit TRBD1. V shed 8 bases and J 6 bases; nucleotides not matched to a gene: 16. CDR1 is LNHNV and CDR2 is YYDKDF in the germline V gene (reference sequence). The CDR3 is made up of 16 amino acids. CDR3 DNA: TGTGCCACCCGCCCTAGGACAGGAGGAGGGGCTCAGCCCCAGCATTTT. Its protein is CATRPRTGGGAQPQHF.

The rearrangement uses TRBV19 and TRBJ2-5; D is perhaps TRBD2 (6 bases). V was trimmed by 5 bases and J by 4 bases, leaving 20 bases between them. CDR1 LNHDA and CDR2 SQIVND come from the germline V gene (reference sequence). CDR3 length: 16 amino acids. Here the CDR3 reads CASSGVATRAPETQYF. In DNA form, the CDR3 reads TGTGCCAGTAGTGGGGTCGCGACTAGAGCACCAGAGACCCAGTACTTC.

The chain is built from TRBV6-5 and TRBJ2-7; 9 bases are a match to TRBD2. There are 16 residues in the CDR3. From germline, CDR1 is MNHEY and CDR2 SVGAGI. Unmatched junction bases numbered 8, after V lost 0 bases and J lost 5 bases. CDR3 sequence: CASSYSKVAGAHEQYF. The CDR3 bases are TGTGCCAGCAGTTACTCGAAGGTAGCGGGAGCCCACGAGCAGTACTTC.

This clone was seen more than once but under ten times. The CDR3 spells CASSPSGSTDTQYF. The CDR3 DNA follows: TGCGCCAGCAGCCCCTCGGGAAGCACAGATACGCAGTATTTT. The chain is built from TRBV4-1 and TRBJ2-3; perhaps TRBD2 as D (5 bases). There are 14 residues in the CDR3. The V end was cut by 4 bases, the J end by 0 bases, with 8 bases between. Germline-derived CDR1 and CDR2 are MGHRA and YSYEKL.

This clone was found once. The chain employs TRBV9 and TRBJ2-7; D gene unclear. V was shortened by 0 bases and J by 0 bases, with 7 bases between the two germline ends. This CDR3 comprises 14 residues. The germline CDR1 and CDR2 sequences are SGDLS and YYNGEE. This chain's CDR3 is CASSVGSVSYEQYF. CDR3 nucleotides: TGTGCCAGCAGCGTAGGTAGTGTCTCCTACGAGCAGTACTTC.

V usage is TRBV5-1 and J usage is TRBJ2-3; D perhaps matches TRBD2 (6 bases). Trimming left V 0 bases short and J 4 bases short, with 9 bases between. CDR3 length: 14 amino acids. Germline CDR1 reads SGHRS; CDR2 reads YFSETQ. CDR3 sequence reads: CASSLGGVADTQYF. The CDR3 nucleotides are TGCGCCAGCAGCTTGGGCGGGGTAGCAGATACGCAGTATTTT.

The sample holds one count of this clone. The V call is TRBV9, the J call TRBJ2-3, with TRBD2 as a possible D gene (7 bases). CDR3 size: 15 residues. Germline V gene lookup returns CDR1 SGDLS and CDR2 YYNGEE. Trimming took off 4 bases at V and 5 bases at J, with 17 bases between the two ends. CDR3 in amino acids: CASSFEGGRGDTQYF. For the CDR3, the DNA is TGTGCCAGCAGCTTTGAGGGGGGGCGTGGAGATACGCAGTATTTT.

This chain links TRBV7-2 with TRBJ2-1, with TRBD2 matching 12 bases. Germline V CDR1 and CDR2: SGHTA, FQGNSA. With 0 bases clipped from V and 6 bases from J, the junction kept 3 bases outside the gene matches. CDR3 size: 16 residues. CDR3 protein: CASSLALAGGLNEQFF. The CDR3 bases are TGTGCCAGCAGCTTAGCACTAGCGGGGGGCCTCAATGAGCAGTTCTTC.

The CDR3 sequence is CASSKTGGDFTGELFF. For the CDR3, the DNA is TGTGCCAGCAGTAAGACAGGGGGCGATTTCACCGGGGAGCTGTTTTTT. The J gene is TRBJ2-2, the V gene TRBV5-8, with TRBD1 matching over 10 bases. Germline assignment: CDR1 SGHTS and CDR2 YDEGEE. The CDR3 is 16 residues long. Trimming at V came to 5 bases and at J to 4 bases, leaving 8 bases not matched to a gene.

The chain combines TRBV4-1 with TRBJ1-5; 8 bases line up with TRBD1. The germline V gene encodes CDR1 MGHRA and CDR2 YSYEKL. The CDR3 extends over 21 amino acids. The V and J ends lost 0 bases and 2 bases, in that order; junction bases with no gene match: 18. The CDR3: CASSQDYPGQASFGGNQPQHF. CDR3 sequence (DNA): TGCGCCAGCAGCCAAGATTACCCGGGACAGGCGTCCTTTGGAGGCAATCAGCCCCAGCATTTT.

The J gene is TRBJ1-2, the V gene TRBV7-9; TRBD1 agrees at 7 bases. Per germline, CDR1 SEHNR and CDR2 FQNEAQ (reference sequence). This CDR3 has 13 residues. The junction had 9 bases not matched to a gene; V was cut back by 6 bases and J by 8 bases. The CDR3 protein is CASSQGTEIGYTF. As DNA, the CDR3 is TGTGCCAGCAGTCAAGGGACAGAGATCGGCTACACCTTC.

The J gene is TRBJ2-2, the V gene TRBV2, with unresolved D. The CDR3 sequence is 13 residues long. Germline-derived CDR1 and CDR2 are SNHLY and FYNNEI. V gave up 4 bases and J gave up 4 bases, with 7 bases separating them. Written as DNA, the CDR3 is TGTGCCAGCAGTGGACTTACCACCGGGGAGCTGTTTTTT. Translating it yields CASSGLTTGELFF.